Listed below are T cell receptor beta chains from one sample, sequenced in a study of T cells in Graves' hyperthyroidism and ophthalmopathy. Each CDR3 protein is one row after TCRdb ran MiXCR on the multiplex PCR reads. The table has 300,000 to 400,000 distinct CDR3 sequences, about 14% seen once. Material for sequencing was blood. The receptors come from a woman between 55 and 75 years old with Graves' hyperthyroidism. The CDR3 runs from the conserved cysteine through the conserved F or W. The order of the fields is J gene, D gene, V gene, clone size, CDR3 protein, CDR3 DNA. The D gene is left open where the match is weak. Expanded clones get a size class; other rows say once, few or many, or leave the size out.

TRBJ2-2 TRBD1 TRBV6-1 . CASRGGQGSTGELFF TGTGCCAGCAGGGGGGGACAGGGAAGCACCGGGGAGCTGTTTTTT
TRBJ1-2 . TRBV27 many CASRDGGGLYGYTF TGTGCCAGTAGGGACGGAGGGGGTCTCTATGGCTACACCTTC
TRBJ1-2 . TRBV12-3/TRBV12-4 many CASSLSNYGYTF TGTGCCAGCAGTTTGTCAAACTATGGCTACACCTTC
TRBJ2-3 TRBD2 TRBV29-1 . CSVDSGGTDTQYF TGCAGCGTTGATAGCGGGGGCACAGATACGCAGTATTTT
TRBJ1-1 . TRBV19 few CASSYPSGPNTEAFF TGTGCCAGTAGTTATCCTTCCGGGCCGAACACTGAAGCTTTCTTT
TRBJ2-7 TRBD2 TRBV5-1 many CASSLEVGRSTYEQYF TGCGCCAGCAGCTTGGAGGTCGGGAGGAGCACCTACGAGCAGTACTTC
TRBJ2-7 . TRBV7-2 few CASSLVPTAPYEQYF TGTGCCAGCAGCTTAGTTCCGACCGCGCCCTACGAGCAGTACTTC
TRBJ1-1 . TRBV19 many CASSTSRQSSNTEAFF TGTGCCAGTAGTACTTCTCGACAGTCATCGAACACCGAAGCTTTCTTT
TRBJ2-2 . TRBV4-1 . CASSRSGGGHYTGELFF TGCGCCAGCAGCCGATCAGGAGGGGGCCATTACACCGGGGAGCTGTTTTTT
TRBJ2-3 . TRBV7-9 many CASSSQANTQYF TGTGCCAGCAGCTCCCAGGCTAATACGCAGTATTTT
TRBJ1-2 . TRBV27 few CASSLRAFGGYTF TGTGCCAGCAGTTTAAGGGCGTTTGGTGGCTACACCTTC
TRBJ2-3 . TRBV11-2 . CACSFSQTIDTQYF TGCGCCTGCAGCTTTAGCCAAACTATAGATACGCAGTATTTT
TRBJ1-6 . TRBV11-2 . CASSLEWATNSPLHF TGTGCCAGCAGCTTAGAGTGGGCAACTAATTCACCCCTCCACTTT
TRBJ2-7 . TRBV6-1 . CASSPSYGQYF TGTGCCAGCAGTCCGTCCTACGGGCAGTACTTC
TRBJ2-2 . TRBV5-1 many CASSLVGGAGELFF TGCGCCAGCAGCTTGGTGGGTGGCGCCGGGGAGCTGTTTTTT
TRBJ2-7 TRBD2 TRBV6-1 many CASSPSGLVLQYF TGTGCCAGCAGTCCCTCCGGACTAGTTCTGCAGTACTTC
TRBJ1-6 . TRBV9 few CASSEQGNNSPLHF TGTGCCAGCAGCGAACAGGGAAATAATTCACCCCTCCACTTT
TRBJ2-1 TRBD1 TRBV3-1 . CASSHSGTGVFYEQFF TGTGCCAGCAGCCATTCCGGGACAGGGGTTTTTTATGAGCAGTTCTTC
TRBJ2-7 TRBD2 TRBV20-1 few CSARAGLEVEQYF TGCAGTGCTAGGGCCGGACTAGAGGTCGAGCAGTACTTC
TRBJ1-1 TRBD1 TRBV3-1 . CASSQDPTGGTEAFF TGTGCCAGCAGCCAAGATCCGACAGGGGGCACTGAAGCTTTCTTT
TRBJ2-1 TRBD2 TRBV4-1 few CASSQRLADEQFF TGCGCCAGCAGCCAGAGACTAGCGGATGAGCAGTTCTTC
TRBJ2-7 TRBD2 TRBV20-1 many CSARTSGDYEQYF TGCAGTGCTAGGACTAGCGGAGACTACGAGCAGTACTTC
TRBJ2-6 TRBD2 TRBV12-3/TRBV12-4 . CASSLQWSGLAGDGANVLTF TGTGCCAGCAGTTTGCAGTGGTCGGGACTAGCGGGAGATGGGGCCAACGTCCTGACTTTC